Presented here are 19 T cell receptor beta chains from one specimen sequenced in a study of blood T cell repertoires in COVID-19. The method was immunoSEQ multiplex PCR; TCRdb's version includes in-frame clones alone and lacks a portion of them. The sample yields some 60,000 clones, around nine tenths seen once. Input material: peripheral blood. These receptors all come from a man aged 65 to 85 with acute or convalescent COVID-19.

The chain employs TRBV9 and TRBJ2-1; 10 positions match TRBD2. Per germline, CDR1 SGDLS and CDR2 YYNGEE. The V segment lost 0 bases and the J segment 10 bases; nucleotides outside the gene matches: 7. This CDR3 contains 15 residues. CDR3 amino acids: CASSVGSGRAPEQFF. CDR3 bases: TGTGCCAGCAGCGTAGGGAGCGGGAGGGCTCCCGAGCAGTTCTTC.

This chain joins TRBV29-1 and TRBJ1-4; D might be TRBD1 (6 bases). Germline CDR1 SQVTM, CDR2 ANQGSEA. Trimming took off 5 bases at V and 5 bases at J, with 12 bases between the two ends. The CDR3 contains 13 residues. In nucleotides, the CDR3 is TGCAGCGTTCAAAGGGGGGGGAATGAAAAACTGTTTTTT. Encoded protein: CSVQRGGNEKLFF. The entire variable domain, with the rest obtained from reference TRBV29-1 and TRBJ1-4, is as follows: SAVISQKPSRDICQRGTSLTIQCQVDSQVTMMFWYRQQPGQSLTLIATANQGSEATYESGFVIDKFPISRPNLTFSTLTVSNMSPEDSSIYLCSVQRGGNEKLFFGSGTQLSVL.

The V call is TRBV5-1, the J call TRBJ2-1; a weak D match, TRBD2 (6 bases). V lost 0 bases and J lost 3, with 13 bases in between. The CDR3 sequence is 16 residues long. Germline CDR1 SGHRS, CDR2 YFSETQ. CDR3 in amino acids: CASSLGVAGGYNEQFF. CDR3 DNA: TGCGCCAGCAGCTTGGGGGTAGCCGGGGGCTACAATGAGCAGTTCTTC.

The chain employs TRBV5-1 and TRBJ1-4; TRBD1 agrees at 8 bases. Per germline, CDR1 SGHRS and CDR2 YFSETQ. The CDR3 sequence is 17 residues long. With V trimmed by 0 bases and J by 3 bases, 7 bases remained unmatched. The chain's CDR3 is CASSLGDRINPNEKLFF. In DNA form, the CDR3 reads TGCGCCAGCAGCTTGGGGGACAGGATCAACCCTAATGAAAAACTGTTTTTT.

V gene TRBV24-1 combines with J gene TRBJ2-1, with TRBD1 matching over 12 bases. The CDR3 length is 16 residues. J was trimmed by 6 bases and V by 4 bases; bases with no gene match: 6. CDR1 is KGHDR and CDR2 is SFDVKD in the germline V gene. CDR3 nucleotides: TGTGCCACCAGTGACCCCGGGACAGGGGGCTTCAATGAGCAGTTCTTC. Its protein is CATSDPGTGGFNEQFF.

The rearrangement links TRBV3-1 (or the pseudogene TRBV3-2) to TRBJ2-3; tentatively, D is TRBD2 (6 bases). Trimming took 0 bases from V and 1 from J, leaving 14 bases between them. Germline assignment: CDR1 LGHDT and CDR2 YNNKEL (reference sequence). The CDR3 has 17 residues. As DNA, the CDR3 is TGTGCCAGCAGCCAAGAGACGGCGGCTAGCGGCACAGATACGCAGTATTTT. Translated: CASSQETAASGTDTQYF.

This chain connects TRBV20-1 to TRBJ2-7; TRBD1 might be the D (6 bases). Germline V gene sequence: CDR1 DFQATT, CDR2 SNEGSKA (reference sequence). V was shortened by 3 bases and J by 2 bases, with 17 bases between the two germline ends. This CDR3 is built from 15 residues. The CDR3 loop reads CSASLPGTRAYEQYF. In DNA form, the CDR3 reads TGCAGTGCTAGTCTTCCCGGGACACGAGCCTACGAGCAGTACTTC.

This clone occurred a few times. The CDR3 protein is CASIRQSDNYGYTF. The CDR3 nucleotides read TGTGCCAGTATCAGGCAGTCCGACAACTATGGCTACACCTTC. The chain is built from TRBV19 and TRBJ1-2; D is undetermined. V was shortened by 7 bases and J by 2 bases, with 14 bases between the two germline ends. The CDR3 is made up of 14 amino acids. Germline CDR1 is LNHDA and CDR2 is SQIVND (reference sequence).

The chain combines TRBV19 with TRBJ2-2; tentatively, D is TRBD1 (5 bases). This CDR3 contains 13 residues. V was shortened by 7 bases and J by 6 bases, with 12 bases between the two germline ends. Germline V gene sequence: CDR1 LNHDA, CDR2 SQIVND (reference sequence). The CDR3: CASNDRSPGELFF. Here the CDR3 DNA reads TGTGCCAGTAACGACAGAAGCCCCGGGGAGCTGTTTTTT.

A single count supports this clone. The V and J genes are TRBV25-1 and TRBJ2-7, with 7 bases identical to TRBD2. V shed 1 base and J 5 bases; nucleotides not matched to a gene: 8. This CDR3 comprises 15 residues. In germline, CDR1 is MGHDK, CDR2 SYGVNS. CDR3 nucleotides: TGTGCCAGCAGTGAATGGAGGACTAGATTCGACGAGCAGTACTTC. Translation gives CASSEWRTRFDEQYF.

The V call is TRBV11-3, the J call TRBJ1-5; D may be TRBD1 (5 bases). Deletions cut 3 bases from V and 4 bases from J, with 16 bases between. CDR3 length equals 16 residues. CDR1 and CDR2 from the germline V gene are SGHNT and YENEEA. The CDR3 coding sequence is TGTGCCAGCAGCTTGGGGGGATTATTCTCGAATCAGCCCCAGCATTTT. As protein: CASSLGGLFSNQPQHF.

This chain connects TRBV6-5 to TRBJ2-2; TRBD2 is a possible D gene (5 bases). CDR3 length: 15 residues. The germline V gene encodes CDR1 MNHEY and CDR2 SVGAGI. V was shortened by 8 bases and J by 0 bases, with 13 bases between the two germline ends. DNA of the CDR3: TGTGCCAGCGGCGCTAGCAGTGCGAACACCGGGGAGCTGTTTTTT. Translation: CASGASSANTGELFF.

The chain joins TRBV28 to TRBJ1-5; D is unresolved. CDR3 length equals 13 residues. Looked up from germline, CDR1 is MDHEN and CDR2 is SYDVKM. Between the trimmed V and J ends, which lost 5 bases and 5 bases, there was a span of 10 bases. The CDR3 sequence: CASSPNLDQPQHF. The CDR3 nucleotides are TGTGCCAGCAGTCCGAACTTGGATCAGCCCCAGCATTTT.

The rearrangement links TRBV27 to TRBJ2-1, with 9 nucleotides matching TRBD1. Germline assignment: CDR1 MNHEY and CDR2 SMNVEV (reference sequence). The CDR3 runs to 13 residues. J was trimmed by 7 bases and V by 5 bases; bases with no gene match: 3. The CDR3 DNA follows: TGTGCCAGCAGTAGACAGGGGGGGAATGAGCAGTTCTTC. It encodes CASSRQGGNEQFF.

The chain recombines TRBV18 with TRBJ1-2; D perhaps matches TRBD1 (5 bases). V was clipped by 0 bases and J by 3 bases, with 8 bases between them. The CDR3 loop spans 14 amino acids. Germline loops: CDR1 KGHSH, CDR2 LQKENI. The CDR3 sequence is CASSPPEGYYGYTF. CDR3 in DNA: TGTGCCAGCTCACCACCGGAGGGGTACTATGGCTACACCTTC.

This clone was found a few times. The chain couples TRBV7-6 to TRBJ2-2; 9 nucleotides align to TRBD2. The CDR3 is 17 amino acids. Germline V gene sequence: CDR1 SGHVS, CDR2 FNYEAQ. V shed 5 bases and J 3 bases; nucleotides not matched to a gene: 10. CDR3 sequence: CASSGSGTSRDTGELFF. The CDR3 DNA reads TGTGCCAGCAGCGGGTCGGGGACTAGCCGGGACACCGGGGAGCTGTTTTTT.

V gene TRBV9 combines with J gene TRBJ2-3; 9 nucleotides agree with TRBD2. This CDR3 spans 15 amino acids. V lost 3 bases and J lost 2; bases outside the gene matches: 4. Germline V lookup: CDR1 SGDLS, CDR2 YYNGEE. CDR3: CASSERLAVTDTQYF. Here the CDR3 DNA reads TGTGCCAGCAGCGAACGACTAGCGGTCACAGATACGCAGTATTTT.

The chain couples TRBV5-6 to TRBJ2-4, with D tentatively TRBD2 (5 bases). V was cut by 0 bases and J by 3 bases, with 10 bases left in between. CDR3 size: 15 residues. From germline, CDR1 is SGHDT and CDR2 YYEEEE. This CDR3 reads CASSLGSRGKNIQYF. As DNA, the CDR3 is TGTGCCAGCAGCTTGGGCTCTCGGGGCAAAAACATTCAGTACTTC.

This chain connects TRBV5-5 to TRBJ2-1, with a weak D call TRBD2 (5 bases). Germline CDR1 reads SGHKS; CDR2 reads YYEKEE (reference sequence). V lost 6 bases and J lost 5, with 18 bases in between. This CDR3 is built from 15 residues. Here the CDR3 reads CASIFVPSSNNEQFF. The CDR3 DNA sequence: TGTGCCAGCATTTTTGTTCCTAGCTCGAACAATGAGCAGTTCTTC.